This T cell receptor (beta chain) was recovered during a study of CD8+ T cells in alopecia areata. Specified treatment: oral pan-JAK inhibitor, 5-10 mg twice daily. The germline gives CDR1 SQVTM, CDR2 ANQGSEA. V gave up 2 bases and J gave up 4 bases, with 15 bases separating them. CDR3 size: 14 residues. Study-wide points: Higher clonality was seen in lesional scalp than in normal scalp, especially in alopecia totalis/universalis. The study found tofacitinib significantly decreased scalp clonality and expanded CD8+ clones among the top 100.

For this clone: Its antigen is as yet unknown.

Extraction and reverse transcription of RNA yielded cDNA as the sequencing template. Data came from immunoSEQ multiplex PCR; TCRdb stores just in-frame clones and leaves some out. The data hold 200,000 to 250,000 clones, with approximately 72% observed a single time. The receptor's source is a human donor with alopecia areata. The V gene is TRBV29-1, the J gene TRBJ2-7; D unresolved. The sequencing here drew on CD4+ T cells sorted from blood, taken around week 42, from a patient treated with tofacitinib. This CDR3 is CSVEFTNQGYEQYF. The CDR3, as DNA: TGCAGCGTTGAATTTACCAACCAAGGGTACGAGCAGTACTTC.